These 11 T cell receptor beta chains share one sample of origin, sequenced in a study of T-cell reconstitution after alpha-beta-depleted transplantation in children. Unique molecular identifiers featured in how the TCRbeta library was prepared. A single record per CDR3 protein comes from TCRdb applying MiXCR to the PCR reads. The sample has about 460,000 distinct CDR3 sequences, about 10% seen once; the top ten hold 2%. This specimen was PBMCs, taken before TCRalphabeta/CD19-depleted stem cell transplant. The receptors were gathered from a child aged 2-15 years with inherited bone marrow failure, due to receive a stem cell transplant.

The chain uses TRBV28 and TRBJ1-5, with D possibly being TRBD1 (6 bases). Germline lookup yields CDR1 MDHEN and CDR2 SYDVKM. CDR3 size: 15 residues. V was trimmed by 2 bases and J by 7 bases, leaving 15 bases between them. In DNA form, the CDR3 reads TGTGCCAGCAGTTTACCCTTTGACAGGCTGCAGCCCCAGCATTTT. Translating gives CASSLPFDRLQPQHF.

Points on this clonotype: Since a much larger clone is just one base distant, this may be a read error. The CDR3 bases are TGTGCCAGCAATGCCCTAGGGGTAGGGTACAATGAGCAGTTCTTC. Translated, it gives CASNALGVGYNEQFF. V gene TRBV9 combines with J gene TRBJ2-1, with D possibly TRBD1 on 5 matching bases. Germline CDR1 is SGDLS and CDR2 is YYNGEE. V was trimmed by 6 bases and J by 4 bases, leaving 17 bases between them. The CDR3 spans 15 residues.

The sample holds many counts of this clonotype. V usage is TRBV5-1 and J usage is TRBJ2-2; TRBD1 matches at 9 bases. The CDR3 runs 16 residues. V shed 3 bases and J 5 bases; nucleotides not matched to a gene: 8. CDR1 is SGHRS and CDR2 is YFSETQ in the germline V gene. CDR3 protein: CASSSARTGETGELFF. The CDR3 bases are TGCGCCAGCAGCTCGGCCAGGACAGGGGAAACCGGGGAGCTGTTTTTT. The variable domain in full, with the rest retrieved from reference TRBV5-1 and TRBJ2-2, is KAGVTQTPRYLIKTRGQQVTLSCSPISGHRSVSWYQQTPGQGLQFLFEYFSETQRNKGNFPGRFSGRQFSNSRSEMNVSTLELGDSALYLCASSSARTGETGELFFGEGSRLTVL.

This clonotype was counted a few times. The CDR3 reads CASTPGAGVNEQFF. The CDR3 DNA is TGTGCCAGCACCCCGGGGGCGGGAGTGAATGAGCAGTTCTTC. The chain couples TRBV27 to TRBJ2-1; D may be TRBD2 (7 bases). V lost 7 bases, J lost 7 bases, and 17 bases lay in between. Germline CDR1 reads MNHEY; CDR2 reads SMNVEV (reference sequence). There are 14 residues in the CDR3.

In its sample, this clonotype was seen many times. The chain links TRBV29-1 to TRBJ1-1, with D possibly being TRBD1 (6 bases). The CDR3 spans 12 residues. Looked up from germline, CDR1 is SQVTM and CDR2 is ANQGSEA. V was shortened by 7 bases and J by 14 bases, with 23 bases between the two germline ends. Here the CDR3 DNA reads TGCAGCGCCGAAGTCGGACAGCCATTCCCATTCTTT. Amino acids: CSAEVGQPFPFF. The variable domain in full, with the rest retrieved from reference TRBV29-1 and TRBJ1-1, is SAVISQKPSRDICQRGTSLTIQCQVDSQVTMMFWYRQQPGQSLTLIATANQGSEATYESGFVIDKFPISRPNLTFSTLTVSNMSPEDSSIYLCSAEVGQPFPFFGQGTRLTVV.

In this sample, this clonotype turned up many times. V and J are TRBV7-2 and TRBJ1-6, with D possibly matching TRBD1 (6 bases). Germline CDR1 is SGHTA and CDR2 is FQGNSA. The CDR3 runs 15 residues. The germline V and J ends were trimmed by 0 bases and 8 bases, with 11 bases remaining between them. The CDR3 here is CASSLAFEGDSPLHF. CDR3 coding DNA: TGTGCCAGCAGCTTAGCGTTCGAGGGGGATTCACCCCTCCACTTT.

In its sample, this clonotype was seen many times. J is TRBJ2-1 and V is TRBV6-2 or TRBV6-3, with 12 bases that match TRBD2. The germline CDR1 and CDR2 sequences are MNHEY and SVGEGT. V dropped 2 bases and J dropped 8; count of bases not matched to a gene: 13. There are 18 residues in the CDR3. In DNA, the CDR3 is TGTGCCAGCAGTTACCCTAGCGGGAGGGCCATACAGTCGGATGAGCAGTTCTTC. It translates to CASSYPSGRAIQSDEQFF.

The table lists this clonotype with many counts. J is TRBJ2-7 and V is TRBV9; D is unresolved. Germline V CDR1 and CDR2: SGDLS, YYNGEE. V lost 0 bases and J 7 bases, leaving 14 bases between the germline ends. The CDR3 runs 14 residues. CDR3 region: CASSVGGRWGEQYF. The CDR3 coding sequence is TGTGCCAGCAGCGTAGGTGGTAGATGGGGAGAGCAGTACTTC.

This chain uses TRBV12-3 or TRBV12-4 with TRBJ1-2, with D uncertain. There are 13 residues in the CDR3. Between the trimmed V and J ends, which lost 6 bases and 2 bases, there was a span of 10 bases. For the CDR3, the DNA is TGTGCCAGCAGAGCAGGCTTGAACTATGGCTACACCTTC. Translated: CASRAGLNYGYTF.

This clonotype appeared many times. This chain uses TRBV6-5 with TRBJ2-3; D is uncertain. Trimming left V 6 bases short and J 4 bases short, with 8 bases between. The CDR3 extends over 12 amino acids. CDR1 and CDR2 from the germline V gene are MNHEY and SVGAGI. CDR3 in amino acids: CASSSRADTQYF. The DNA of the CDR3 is TGTGCCAGCAGCTCCCGTGCAGATACGCAGTATTTT.

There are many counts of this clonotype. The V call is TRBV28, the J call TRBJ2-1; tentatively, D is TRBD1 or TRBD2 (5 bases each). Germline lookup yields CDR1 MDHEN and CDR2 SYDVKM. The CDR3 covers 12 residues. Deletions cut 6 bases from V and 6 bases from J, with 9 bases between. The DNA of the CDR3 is TGTGCCAGCAGCCATGGGGGCAATGAGCAGTTCTTC. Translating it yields CASSHGGNEQFF.